Presented here are 22 T cell receptor beta chains from one specimen sequenced in a study of shared clonotypes between healthy human individuals. TCRdb's copy holds only in-frame clones and misses some; the assay was immunoSEQ multiplex PCR. The sample consists of about 2.3 million clones, 85% to 95% of them appearing once. Sequencing was performed on naive CD4+ T cells from PBMCs. Subset: CD45RA+ positively selected. The receptors were gathered from a man in his late teens or twenties in good health. Some clones in this sample may be carry-over from other donors' samples.

The chain links TRBV6-5 to TRBJ2-1; D may match TRBD1 or TRBD2 (6 bases each). The CDR3 sequence is 13 residues long. The ends were cut back, 0 bases at V and 10 bases at J, with 10 bases in the middle. Germline loops: CDR1 MNHEY, CDR2 SVGAGI. This CDR3 reads CASSYSRGREQFF. The DNA for the CDR3 is TGTGCCAGCAGTTACTCAAGGGGGAGGGAGCAGTTCTTC.

V usage is TRBV7-9 and J usage is TRBJ2-7, with a possible D match to TRBD1 (6 bases). Looked up from germline, CDR1 is SEHNR and CDR2 is FQNEAQ (reference sequence). Trimming removed 4 bases at V and 1 base at J, with 14 bases between. The CDR3 totals 15 residues. CDR3 protein: CASSSHRAGSYEQYF. The CDR3 DNA sequence: TGTGCCAGCAGCTCTCACAGGGCAGGGTCCTACGAGCAGTACTTC.

This chain uses TRBV4-2 with TRBJ2-1; TRBD2 aligns across 10 bases. The V gene's germline CDR1 is LGHNA and CDR2 YNFKEQ. This CDR3 spans 18 amino acids. The V segment lost 1 base and the J segment 10 bases; nucleotides outside the gene matches: 16. This CDR3 is CASSQGSSAGGPEEEQFF. In nucleotides, the CDR3 is TGTGCCAGCAGCCAAGGCTCCTCAGCGGGAGGGCCCGAGGAGGAGCAGTTCTTC.

The CDR3 loop is CASSSEGLQGPHEQYF. The CDR3 region has the DNA TGTGCCAGCAGCTCCGAGGGGTTACAGGGACCCCACGAGCAGTACTTC. The V call is TRBV28, the J call TRBJ2-7; D is perhaps TRBD1 (6 bases). Trimming removed 6 bases at V and 5 bases at J, with 23 bases between. CDR1 and CDR2 (germline): MDHEN, SYDVKM. The CDR3 consists of 16 residues.

The chain links TRBV18 to TRBJ2-7; the D is unclear. V was trimmed by 4 bases and J by 0 bases, leaving 16 bases between them. The CDR3 totals 16 residues. In germline, CDR1 is KGHSH, CDR2 LQKENI. CDR3 in DNA: TGTGCCAGCTCACACCGCGACCGAAGGAGCTCCTACGAGCAGTACTTC. The encoded protein is CASSHRDRRSSYEQYF.

The chain employs TRBV5-6 and TRBJ2-2; a weak D match, TRBD2 (6 bases). V lost 3 bases and J 0 bases, leaving 12 bases between the germline ends. Germline V lookup: CDR1 SGHDT, CDR2 YYEEEE. The CDR3 is 16 residues long. The CDR3 reads CASSWKRRANTGELFF. The CDR3 bases are TGTGCCAGCAGCTGGAAGCGGAGGGCGAACACCGGGGAGCTGTTTTTT. The full variable domain, with the rest looked up from reference TRBV5-6 and TRBJ2-2, is DAGVTQSPTHLIKTRGQQVTLRCSPKSGHDTVSWYQQALGQGPQFIFQYYEEEERQRGNFPDRFSGHQFPNYSSELNVNALLLGDSALYLCASSWKRRANTGELFFGEGSRLTVL.

V is TRBV27 and J is TRBJ2-7; D assignment may be TRBD1 or TRBD2 (5 bases each). The CDR3 totals 16 residues. V lost 2 bases, J lost 1 base, and 15 bases lay in between. Germline CDR1 MNHEY, CDR2 SMNVEV (reference sequence). CDR3 region: CASSLKWAGSSYEQYF. Here the CDR3 DNA reads TGTGCCAGCAGTTTAAAATGGGCAGGGAGTTCCTACGAGCAGTACTTC.

With regard to this clone: Other nucleotide sequences in the sample specify the same CDR3. This chain joins TRBV6-5 and TRBJ2-7; TRBD2 matches 11 bases. There are 14 residues in the CDR3. Germline-derived CDR1 and CDR2 are MNHEY and SVGAGI. Losses at the gene ends were 6 bases for V and 2 bases for J; bases not matched to a gene: 3. The CDR3 spells CASSYSGRAYEQYF. DNA for the CDR3: TGTGCCAGCAGCTATAGCGGGAGGGCCTACGAGCAGTACTTC.

The chain recombines TRBV28 with TRBJ1-3; 8 bases match TRBD1. CDR3 length: 16 residues. Germline lookup yields CDR1 MDHEN and CDR2 SYDVKM. V lost 6 bases to trimming and J lost 3 bases; unmatched junction nucleotides: 10. The CDR3 region is CASRPQDRVYGNTIYF. The CDR3 coding sequence is TGTGCCAGCAGACCCCAGGACAGGGTCTATGGAAACACCATATATTTT.

This sequence joins TRBV28 and TRBJ2-5, with TRBD1 matching 8 bases. With 4 bases clipped from V and 2 bases from J, the junction kept 12 bases outside the gene matches. The CDR3 length is 17 residues. The germline CDR1 and CDR2 sequences are MDHEN and SYDVKM. Here the CDR3 reads CASSSPNRGTGQETQYF. CDR3 nucleotides: TGTGCCAGCAGTTCCCCAAATAGGGGGACAGGACAAGAGACCCAGTACTTC.

The rearrangement links TRBV30 to TRBJ1-4; 8 positions agree with TRBD1. J gave up 7 bases and V 3 bases, and 4 bases lay outside the gene matches. The length of the CDR3 is 13 residues. Germline values: CDR1 GTSNPN, CDR2 SVGIG (reference sequence). CDR3: CAWSDRGGEKLFF. The DNA for the CDR3 is TGTGCCTGGAGCGACAGGGGAGGTGAAAAACTGTTTTTT. Combining the CDR3 with reference TRBV30 and TRBJ1-4 gives the whole variable domain SQTIHQWPATLVQPVGSPLSLECTVEGTSNPNLYWYRQAAGRGLQLLFYSVGIGQISSEVPQNLSASRPQDRQFILSSKKLLLSDSGFYLCAWSDRGGEKLFFGSGTQLSVL.

The CDR3: CASSLEAAGPSYEQYF. In DNA, the CDR3 is TGTGCCAGCAGCTTAGAGGCAGCGGGACCTAGCTACGAGCAGTACTTC. V and J are TRBV7-8 and TRBJ2-7; 7 bases fit TRBD2. J was trimmed by 3 bases and V by 1 base; bases with no gene match: 9. Germline V CDR1 and CDR2: SGHVS, FQNEAQ. The CDR3 runs to 16 residues. Drawing the rest from reference TRBV7-8 and TRBJ2-7, the complete variable domain is GAGVSQSPRYKVAKRGQDVALRCDPISGHVSLFWYQQALGQGPEFLTYFQNEAQLDKSGLPSDRFFAERPEGSVSTLKIQRTQQEDSAVYLCASSLEAAGPSYEQYFGPGTRLTVT.

This chain joins TRBV28 and TRBJ2-5; 12 bases fit TRBD1. Germline CDR1 MDHEN, CDR2 SYDVKM. The CDR3 runs 16 residues. Trimming at V came to 2 bases and at J to 11 bases, leaving 12 bases not matched to a gene. The chain's CDR3 is CASSLPRDRGLPQQYF. The CDR3 DNA reads as TGTGCCAGCAGTTTACCCCGGGACAGGGGGCTCCCCCAGCAGTACTTC.

This sequence joins TRBV30 and TRBJ2-7; 9 nucleotides align to TRBD2. With V trimmed by 5 bases and J by 0 bases, 8 bases remained unmatched. Germline lookup yields CDR1 GTSNPN and CDR2 SVGIG (reference sequence). This CDR3 is built from 15 residues. CDR3 coding DNA: TGTGCCTGGGAGGAACAGCGGGAGGCCTCCTACGAGCAGTACTTC. Its protein is CAWEEQREASYEQYF.

The chain combines TRBV6-6 with TRBJ2-5; the D call may be TRBD1 or TRBD2 (5 bases each). Germline CDR1 MNHNY, CDR2 SVGAGI (reference sequence). Trimming took off 5 bases at V and 5 bases at J, with 18 bases between the two ends. This CDR3 has 15 amino acids. As DNA, the CDR3 is TGTGCCAGCAGTACTCCTGAGACGGGGACGGAGACCCAGTACTTC. Protein product: CASSTPETGTETQYF.

This chain connects TRBV5-1 to TRBJ2-5; D is unresolved. The CDR3 extends over 10 amino acids. The V and J ends lost 7 bases and 1 base respectively, with 2 bases between them. The germline V gene has CDR1 SGHRS and CDR2 YFSETQ. The CDR3 DNA reads TGCGCCAGCCTCCAAGAGACCCAGTACTTC. Encoded protein: CASLQETQYF.

J is TRBJ2-2 and V is TRBV6-1, with D hard to call. V was shortened by 2 bases and J by 6 bases, with 13 bases between the two germline ends. The germline V gene has CDR1 MNHNS and CDR2 SASEGT. This CDR3 comprises 15 residues. Here the CDR3 reads CASSESGVRSGELFF. As DNA, the CDR3 is TGTGCCAGCAGTGAATCTGGGGTCAGGTCCGGGGAGCTGTTTTTT.

The chain employs TRBV9 and TRBJ1-3, with D hard to call. Germline V gene lookup returns CDR1 SGDLS and CDR2 YYNGEE. V lost 4 bases, J lost 0 bases, and 11 bases lay in between. The CDR3 spans 15 residues. CDR3 coding DNA: TGTGCCAGCAGCTTCGGTCGAAGCTCTGGAAACACCATATATTTT. Its translation: CASSFGRSSGNTIYF.

This chain uses TRBV28 with TRBJ2-6; 7 bases agree with TRBD1. In germline, CDR1 is MDHEN, CDR2 SYDVKM. The CDR3 runs to 15 residues. V trimming: 5 bases; J trimming: 1 base; junction bases outside the gene matches: 2. This chain's CDR3 is CASSEGASGANVLTF. The CDR3 DNA reads TGTGCCAGCAGTGAGGGGGCGTCTGGGGCCAACGTCCTGACTTTC.

Comments on this clone: Distinct nucleotide sequences in the sample also encode this CDR3. The chain links TRBV2 to TRBJ2-1; no firm D call. Germline V gene lookup returns CDR1 SNHLY and CDR2 FYNNEI. CDR3 length: 13 residues. Trimming took 2 bases from V and 7 from J, leaving 9 bases between them. The chain's CDR3 is CASSELAMNEQFF. In DNA, the CDR3 is TGTGCCAGCAGTGAATTAGCAATGAATGAGCAGTTCTTC.

This clone was observed a single time. V and J are TRBV29-1 and TRBJ2-3; D is unresolved. The CDR3 is 10 amino acids. Germline CDR1 reads SQVTM; CDR2 reads ANQGSEA. Trimming took off 7 bases at V and 3 bases at J, with 5 bases between the two ends. In DNA form, the CDR3 reads TGCAGCGCCTCGACAGATACGCAGTATTTT. Its translation is CSASTDTQYF.

V and J are TRBV29-1 and TRBJ2-3, with D possibly TRBD2 on 6 matching bases. The CDR3 consists of 16 residues. V lost 6 bases and J lost 1, with 20 bases in between. CDR1 is SQVTM, CDR2 ANQGSEA, per germline. The DNA of the CDR3 is TGCAGCGTCCAGGGACTGGTAATAGGTCGCACAGATACGCAGTATTTT. Encoded protein: CSVQGLVIGRTDTQYF.